These T cell receptor beta chains were read from a single sample in a study of identical twins. One entry per CDR3 protein, called by TCRdb with MiXCR from the 5' RACE reads. The sample records 280,000 or so distinct CDR3 sequences, about 8% being singletons. Another study also made use of these data, one on yellow fever vaccine responses in identical twins.

Sequencing was performed on memory (CD45RO+) T cells sorted from blood. Receptors originate from a woman aged 18-35 years in good health. CDR3s include the opening cysteine and the closing phenylalanine or tryptophan. A D gene is named only where the DNA matches it firmly. Clone sizes are given selectively: once, few, many, or a class where the clone is expanded.

d_gene,j_gene,v_gene,abundance,CDR3aa,CDR3nt
TRBD1,TRBJ2-2,TRBV27,.,CASSLQGENTGELFF,TGTGCCAGCAGTTTACAGGGGGAGAACACCGGGGAGCTGTTTTTT
.,TRBJ1-6,TRBV20-1,.,CSASLGADNSPLHF,TGCAGTGCTAGCTTGGGGGCTGATAATTCACCCCTCCACTTT
.,TRBJ1-5,TRBV6-1,few,CASRDYGVSAGASNQPQHF,TGTGCCAGCAGAGATTATGGGGTTTCGGCAGGGGCCAGCAATCAGCCCCAGCATTTT
.,TRBJ2-6,TRBV6-2/TRBV6-3,few,CASSGGSGANVLTF,TGTGCCAGCAGTGGAGGCTCTGGGGCCAACGTCCTGACTTTC
TRBD1,TRBJ2-5,TRBV28,many,CASSLMAGQGPETQYF,TGTGCCAGCAGTTTAATGGCGGGACAGGGTCCGGAGACCCAGTACTTC
.,TRBJ2-1,TRBV6-1,few,CASSEAWGYNEQFF,TGTGCCAGCAGTGAAGCGTGGGGTTACAATGAGCAGTTCTTC
.,TRBJ2-1,TRBV20-1,many,CSVILAGQGVGNEQFF,TGCAGTGTTATACTAGCGGGACAGGGGGTTGGCAATGAGCAGTTCTTC
TRBD2,TRBJ2-1,TRBV5-1,many,CASSLVGTSGSNEQFF,TGCGCCAGCAGCTTGGTAGGGACTAGCGGTAGCAATGAGCAGTTCTTC
.,TRBJ2-3,TRBV20-1,.,CSANFQGTRPTDTQYF,TGCAGTGCTAACTTCCAAGGGACCCGCCCCACAGATACGCAGTATTTT
.,TRBJ2-5,TRBV24-1,few,CATSDRASLSETQYF,TGTGCCACCAGTGATAGGGCTAGTTTATCAGAGACCCAGTACTTC
TRBD2,TRBJ2-3,TRBV7-3,many,CASSLKSGSADTQYF,TGTGCCAGCAGCTTAAAGAGCGGGAGTGCGGATACGCAGTATTTT